What follows is one TCR beta chain and its context. Its antigen is still unknown. The sample originates from a study of OX40 agonist ivuxolimab in advanced cancers. Study details: At 82.7% male, the cohort had a mean age of about 60 years, ranging from about 23 to 79. Study-level points and caveats: CD4+ and CD8+ T cells in blood underwent clonal expansion by week 6 at 0.1 to 3.0 mg/kg. Mean expanded clone counts were higher in CD8+ than CD4+ T cells. The antigens recognized by the expanded peripheral T cells, that is their antigen specificity, were not determined.

V shed 6 bases and J 0 bases; nucleotides not matched to a gene: 7. Germline loops: CDR1 PRHDT, CDR2 FYEKMQ (reference sequence). The CDR3 is 16 amino acids. Only in-frame clones appear in the TCRdb table, and some are missing; sequencing was by immunoSEQ multiplex PCR. The data contain roughly 51,000 clones, about 89% of them singletons. Material: CD4+ or CD8+ T cells sorted from blood, obtained in a trial of the OX40 agonist ivuxolimab. The J gene is TRBJ2-1, the V gene TRBV13; 8 positions agree with TRBD2. This clonotype originated in an adult with an advanced solid tumor such as melanoma, head and neck, liver or kidney cancer. The CDR3 loop is CASRDTGTSSYNEQFF. The CDR3 DNA is TGTGCCAGCAGAGACACCGGGACTAGCTCCTACAATGAGCAGTTCTTC.